This TCR beta chain was obtained from a study of blood T cells in healthy people across ages. Across the whole study: About one barcoded TCR beta cDNA was captured per two T cells. Findings and limits, study-wide: Compared with aged donors, long-lived donors showed fewer expanded clones, suggesting selection.

The authors ran a second PCR of roughly 6 to 11 cycles using a sample-barcoded 5' primer and a J-beta primer mix. TCRdb used MiXCR to reprocess the 5' RACE reads, holding one entry per CDR3 protein. Of more than 1,400,000 distinct CDR3 sequences detected, approximately 40% appear once; the ten largest clones hold roughly 7.7%. CDR1 and CDR2 (germline): ENHRY, SYGVKD. The CDR3 is 13 residues long. Remarks on this clonotype: As yet, its antigen is unknown. One junction end disagrees with the germline gene, perhaps due to a read error.

With each sample, at least 5 micrograms of total RNA were extracted. The sequencing sample was made of blood. This clonotype originated in a woman younger than 35 in good health. This rearrangement joins TRBV10-3 to TRBJ1-4, with D tentatively TRBD1 (5 bases). CDR3 DNA sequence: TGTGCCACGACCCTAGGGGCTAATGAAAAGCTGTTTTTT. Translated, it gives CATTLGANEKLFF.